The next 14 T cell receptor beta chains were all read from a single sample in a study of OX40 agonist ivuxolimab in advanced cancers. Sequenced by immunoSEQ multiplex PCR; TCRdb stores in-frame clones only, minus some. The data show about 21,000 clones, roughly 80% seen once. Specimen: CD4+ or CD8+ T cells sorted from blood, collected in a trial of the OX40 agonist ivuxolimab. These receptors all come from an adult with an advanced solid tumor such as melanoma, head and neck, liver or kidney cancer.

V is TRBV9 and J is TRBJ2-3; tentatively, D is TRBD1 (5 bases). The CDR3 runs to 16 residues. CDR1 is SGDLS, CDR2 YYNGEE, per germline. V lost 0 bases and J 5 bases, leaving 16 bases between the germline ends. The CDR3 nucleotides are TGTGCCAGCAGCGTAGCTCAAGCCCTAAGGGGAGATACGCAGTATTTT. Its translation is CASSVAQALRGDTQYF.

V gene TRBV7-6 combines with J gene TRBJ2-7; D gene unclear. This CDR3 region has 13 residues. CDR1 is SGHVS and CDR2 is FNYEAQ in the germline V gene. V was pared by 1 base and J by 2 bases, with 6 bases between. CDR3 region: CASSLESTYEQYF. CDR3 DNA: TGTGCCAGCAGCTTAGAGTCGACCTACGAGCAGTACTTC.

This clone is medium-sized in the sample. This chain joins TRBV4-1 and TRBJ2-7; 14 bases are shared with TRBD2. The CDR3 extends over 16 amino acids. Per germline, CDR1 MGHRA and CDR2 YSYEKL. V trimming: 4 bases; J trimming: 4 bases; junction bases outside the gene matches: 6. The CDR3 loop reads CASSRTGLAGGYEQYF. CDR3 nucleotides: TGCGCCAGCAGCCGCACTGGACTAGCGGGAGGTTACGAGCAGTACTTC.

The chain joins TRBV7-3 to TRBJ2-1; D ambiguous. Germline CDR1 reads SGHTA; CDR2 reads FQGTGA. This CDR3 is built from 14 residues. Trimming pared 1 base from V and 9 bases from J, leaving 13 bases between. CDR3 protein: CASSLSARTSEQFF. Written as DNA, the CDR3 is TGTGCCAGCAGCTTAAGTGCTAGGACGAGTGAGCAGTTCTTC. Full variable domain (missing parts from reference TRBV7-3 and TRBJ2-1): GAGVSQTPSNKVTEKGKYVELRCDPISGHTALYWYRQSLGQGPEFLIYFQGTGAADDSGLPNDRFFAVRPEGSVSTLKIQRTERGDSAVYLCASSLSARTSEQFFGPGTRLTVL.

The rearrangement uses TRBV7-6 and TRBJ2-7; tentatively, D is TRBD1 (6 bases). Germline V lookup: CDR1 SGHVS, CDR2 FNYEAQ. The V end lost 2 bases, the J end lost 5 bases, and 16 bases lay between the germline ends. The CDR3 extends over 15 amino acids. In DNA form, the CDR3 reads TGTGCCAGCAGCTTATTGGCAGGGGATACCCACGAGCAGTACTTC. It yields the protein CASSLLAGDTHEQYF.

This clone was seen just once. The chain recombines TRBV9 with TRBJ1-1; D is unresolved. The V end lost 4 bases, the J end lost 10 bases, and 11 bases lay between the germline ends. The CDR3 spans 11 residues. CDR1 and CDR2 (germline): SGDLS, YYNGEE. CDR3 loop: CASSSTGGAFF. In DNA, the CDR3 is TGTGCCAGCAGCTCCACCGGCGGAGCTTTCTTT.

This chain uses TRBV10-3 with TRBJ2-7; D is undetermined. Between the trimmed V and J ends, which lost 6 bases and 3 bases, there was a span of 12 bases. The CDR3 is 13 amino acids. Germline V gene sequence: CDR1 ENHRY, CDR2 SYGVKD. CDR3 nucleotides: TGTGCCATCAGGCAAAAGGGAATCTACGAGCAGTACTTC. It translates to CAIRQKGIYEQYF.

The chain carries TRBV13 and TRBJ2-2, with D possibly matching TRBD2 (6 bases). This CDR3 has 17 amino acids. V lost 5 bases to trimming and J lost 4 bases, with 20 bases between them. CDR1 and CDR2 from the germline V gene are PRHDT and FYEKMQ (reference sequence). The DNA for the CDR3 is TGTGCCAGCAGCGCCGTTCTAGCTCGGAGGGCCACCGGGGAGCTGTTTTTT. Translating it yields CASSAVLARRATGELFF.

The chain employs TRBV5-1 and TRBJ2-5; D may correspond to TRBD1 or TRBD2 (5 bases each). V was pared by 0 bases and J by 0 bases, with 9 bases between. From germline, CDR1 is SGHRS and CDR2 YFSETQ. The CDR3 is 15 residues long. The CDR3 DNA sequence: TGCGCCAGCAGCTTGGCGGGGCGCTACCAAGAGACCCAGTACTTC. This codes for CASSLAGRYQETQYF.

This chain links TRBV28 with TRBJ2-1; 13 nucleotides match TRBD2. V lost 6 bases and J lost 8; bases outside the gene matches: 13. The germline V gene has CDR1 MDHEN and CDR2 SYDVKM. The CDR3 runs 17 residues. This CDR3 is CASSNGLAGVKWYEQFF. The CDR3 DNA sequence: TGTGCCAGCAGCAACGGACTAGCGGGAGTCAAGTGGTATGAGCAGTTCTTC.

CDR3 residues: CASSQVPGNQPQHF. The CDR3 DNA reads TGCGCCAGCAGCCAAGTGCCAGGGAACCAGCCCCAGCATTTT. The gene calls are TRBV4-1 and TRBJ1-5; possible D gene TRBD1, 5 bases. V lost 1 base and J lost 7, with 11 bases in between. This CDR3 comprises 14 residues. Germline loops: CDR1 MGHRA, CDR2 YSYEKL.

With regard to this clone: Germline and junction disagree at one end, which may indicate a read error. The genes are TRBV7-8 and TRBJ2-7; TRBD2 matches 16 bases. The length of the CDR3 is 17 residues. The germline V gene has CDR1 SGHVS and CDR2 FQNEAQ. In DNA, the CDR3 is TGTGCCAGCAGCATAGCCGGGACTAGCGGGAGGGCCCACGAGCAGTACTTC. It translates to CASSIAGTSGRAHEQYF.

CDR3 coding DNA: TGTGCCAGCAGCTTAATTGCTAGCTCCTACAATGAGCAGTTCTTC. Its protein product is CASSLIASSYNEQFF. This rearrangement joins TRBV7-3 to TRBJ2-1; D is ambiguous. Per the germline V gene, CDR1 is SGHTA and CDR2 is FQGTGA. V shed 1 base and J shed 0 bases, with 7 bases lying between them. The length of the CDR3 is 15 residues. Filled out from reference TRBV7-3 and TRBJ2-1, the complete variable domain reads GAGVSQTPSNKVTEKGKYVELRCDPISGHTALYWYRQSLGQGPEFLIYFQGTGAADDSGLPNDRFFAVRPEGSVSTLKIQRTERGDSAVYLCASSLIASSYNEQFFGPGTRLTVL.

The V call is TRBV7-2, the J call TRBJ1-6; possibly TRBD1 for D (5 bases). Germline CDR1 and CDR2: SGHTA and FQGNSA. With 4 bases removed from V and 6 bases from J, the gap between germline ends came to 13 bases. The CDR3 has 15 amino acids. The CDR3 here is CASSWRTGLNSPLHF. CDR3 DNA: TGTGCCAGCAGCTGGCGAACAGGTCTTAATTCACCCCTCCACTTT.